Listed here is a single T cell receptor (beta chain). These data are taken from a study of blood T cell repertoires in COVID-19. Some clones are missing from TCRdb's copy, which holds only in-frame ones; the method was immunoSEQ multiplex PCR. The table shows 100,000 to 150,000 clones, with around 89% occurring only once. The CDR3 has 15 amino acids. Per germline, CDR1 SEHNR and CDR2 FQNEAQ (reference sequence). The V and J ends lost 1 base and 8 bases respectively, with 17 bases between them. The chain is built from TRBV7-9 and TRBJ1-2; D ambiguous. This receptor was obtained from a man aged 60-69 years with COVID-19, enrolled during active disease. Sample: peripheral blood. CDR3 DNA sequence: TGTGCCAGCAGCTTAGGATTCAGGCCCGCGAACGGCTACACCTTC. Amino acids: CASSLGFRPANGYTF.